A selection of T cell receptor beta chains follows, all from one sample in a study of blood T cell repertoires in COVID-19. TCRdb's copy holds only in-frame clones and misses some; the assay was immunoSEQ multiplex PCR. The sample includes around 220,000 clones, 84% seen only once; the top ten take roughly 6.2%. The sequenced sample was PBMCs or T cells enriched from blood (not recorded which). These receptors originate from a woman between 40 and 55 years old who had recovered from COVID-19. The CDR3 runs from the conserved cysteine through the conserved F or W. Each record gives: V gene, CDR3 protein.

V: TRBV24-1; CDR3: CATSDRGLADVYNEQFF
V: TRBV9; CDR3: CASSGGATGANEQFF
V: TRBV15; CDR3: CATSPVAGVAEQYF
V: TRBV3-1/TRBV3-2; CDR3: CASSQETFSGRATVAQYF
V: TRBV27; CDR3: CASQEYSGTGELFF
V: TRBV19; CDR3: CASSIGREEQFF
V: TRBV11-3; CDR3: CASQDRTSGELFF
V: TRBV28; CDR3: CASSFSMLTNEKLFF
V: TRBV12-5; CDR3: CASGRQGPYNEQFF
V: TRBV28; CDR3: CASSLPQTEAFF
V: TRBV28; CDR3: CASSSPDRPYEQYF
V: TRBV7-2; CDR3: CASSFFEAATNEKLFF
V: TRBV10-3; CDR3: CAISEGQAYGYTF
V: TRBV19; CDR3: CASSTRGGEQYF
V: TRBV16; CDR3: CASSQSISTEAFF
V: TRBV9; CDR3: CASSVGSGTDTQYF
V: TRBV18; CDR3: CASSPQPGQGSDSEKLFF
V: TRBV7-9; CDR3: CASSARDRVGEKLFF
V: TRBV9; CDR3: CASSAGTSGETQYF
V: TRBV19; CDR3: CASSSFRDAGGTQYF
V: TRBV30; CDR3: CAWSVTLTGGADGYTF
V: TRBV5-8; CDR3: CASSHGLAELYNEQFF
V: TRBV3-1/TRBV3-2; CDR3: CASSQGPGGSSPLHF
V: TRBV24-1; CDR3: CATSDGQAGELFF
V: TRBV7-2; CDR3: CASSLVRINSPLHF
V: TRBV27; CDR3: CASSSGQPNSGPQHF
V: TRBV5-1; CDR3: CASSSAPGQGRYEQYF
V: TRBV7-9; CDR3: CASSTLDGSYGYTF
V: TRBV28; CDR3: CASSYHSTSAPYNEQFF
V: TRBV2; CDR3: CASRRTGGNTGELFF
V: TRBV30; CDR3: CAWSPIQWLNTEAFF
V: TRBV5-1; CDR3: CASSLAGGAGSQETQYF
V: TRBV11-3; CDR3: CASSTSGGFNEKLFF
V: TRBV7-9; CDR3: CASSPGGTSGRRSTGELFF
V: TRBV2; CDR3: CASAGTNYNEQFF
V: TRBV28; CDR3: CASSPRLYGYTF
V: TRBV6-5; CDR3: CASSRSDSGANVLTF
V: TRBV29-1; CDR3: CSALVAGMVGELFF
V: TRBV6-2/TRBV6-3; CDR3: CASSYGLAGRGEQFF
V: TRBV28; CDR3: CASRLEETQYF
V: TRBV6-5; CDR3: CASSLQGWNEQFF
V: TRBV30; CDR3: CAWSGLTGVREQYF
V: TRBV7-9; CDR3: CASSLTPNTEAFF
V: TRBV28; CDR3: CASSQQGNEQFF
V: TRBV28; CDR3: CAINPDRRVNQPQHF
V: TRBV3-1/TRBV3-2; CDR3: CASSHLDRHYEAFF
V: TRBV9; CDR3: CASSVEGQADSGANVLTF
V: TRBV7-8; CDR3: CASQRSANTDTQYF
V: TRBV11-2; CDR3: CASSFRRGGPASRTEAFF
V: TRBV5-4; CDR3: CASSTGTSGYTGELFF
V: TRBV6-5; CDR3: CASKTGGNEQFF
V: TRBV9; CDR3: CASSVNSALGANVLTF
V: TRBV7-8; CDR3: CASSFFGRGADTQYF
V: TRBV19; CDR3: CASSIAGGTAFF